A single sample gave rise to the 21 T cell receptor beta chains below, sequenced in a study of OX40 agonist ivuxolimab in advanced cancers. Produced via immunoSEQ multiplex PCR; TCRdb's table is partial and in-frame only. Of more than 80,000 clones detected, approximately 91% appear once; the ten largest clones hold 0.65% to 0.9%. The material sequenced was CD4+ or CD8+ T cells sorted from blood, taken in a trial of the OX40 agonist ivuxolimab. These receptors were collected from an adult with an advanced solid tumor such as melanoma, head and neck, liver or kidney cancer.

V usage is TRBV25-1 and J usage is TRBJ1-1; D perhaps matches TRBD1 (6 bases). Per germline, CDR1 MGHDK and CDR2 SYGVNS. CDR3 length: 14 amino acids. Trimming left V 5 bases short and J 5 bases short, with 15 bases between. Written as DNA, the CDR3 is TGTGCCAGCAGTCCTACAGGGAGGGGAACTGAAGCTTTCTTT. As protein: CASSPTGRGTEAFF.

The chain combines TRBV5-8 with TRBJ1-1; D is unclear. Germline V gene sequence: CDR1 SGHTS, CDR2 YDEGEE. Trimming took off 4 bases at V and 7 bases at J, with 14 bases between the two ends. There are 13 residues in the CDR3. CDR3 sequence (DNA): TGTGCCAGCAGCCTCTTGCCCGAGGTTGAAGCTTTCTTT. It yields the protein CASSLLPEVEAFF.

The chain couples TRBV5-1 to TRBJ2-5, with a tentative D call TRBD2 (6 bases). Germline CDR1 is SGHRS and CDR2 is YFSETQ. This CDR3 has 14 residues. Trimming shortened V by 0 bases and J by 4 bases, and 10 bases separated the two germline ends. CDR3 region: CASSLAGGIETQYF. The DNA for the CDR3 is TGCGCCAGCAGCTTGGCCGGGGGAATAGAGACCCAGTACTTC.

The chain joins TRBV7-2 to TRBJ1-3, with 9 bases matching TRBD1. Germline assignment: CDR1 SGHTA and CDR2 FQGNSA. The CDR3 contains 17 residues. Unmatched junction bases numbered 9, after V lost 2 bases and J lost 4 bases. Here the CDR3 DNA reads TGTGCCAGCAGCTTATCCCCTGGACAGGGGCGGGGAAACACCATATATTTT. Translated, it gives CASSLSPGQGRGNTIYF.

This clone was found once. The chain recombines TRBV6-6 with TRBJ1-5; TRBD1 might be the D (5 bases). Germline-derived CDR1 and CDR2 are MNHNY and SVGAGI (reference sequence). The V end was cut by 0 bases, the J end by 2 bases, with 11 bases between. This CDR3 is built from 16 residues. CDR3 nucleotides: TGTGCCAGCAGTTACTCGCCAGGGTCGGGCAATCAGCCCCAGCATTTT. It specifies CASSYSPGSGNQPQHF.

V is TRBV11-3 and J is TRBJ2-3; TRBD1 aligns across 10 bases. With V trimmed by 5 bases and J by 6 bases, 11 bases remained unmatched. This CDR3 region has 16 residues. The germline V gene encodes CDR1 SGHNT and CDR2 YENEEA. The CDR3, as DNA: TGTGCCAGCAGCCGATGGGCGGGACAGGGGCACGATACGCAGTATTTT. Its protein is CASSRWAGQGHDTQYF.

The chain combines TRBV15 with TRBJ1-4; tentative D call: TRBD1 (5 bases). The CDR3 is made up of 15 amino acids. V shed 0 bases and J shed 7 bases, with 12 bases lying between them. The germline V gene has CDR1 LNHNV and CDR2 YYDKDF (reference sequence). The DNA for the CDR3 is TGTGCCACCAGCAGAGATCTGGGGGGGAGTGAAAAACTGTTTTTT. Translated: CATSRDLGGSEKLFF.

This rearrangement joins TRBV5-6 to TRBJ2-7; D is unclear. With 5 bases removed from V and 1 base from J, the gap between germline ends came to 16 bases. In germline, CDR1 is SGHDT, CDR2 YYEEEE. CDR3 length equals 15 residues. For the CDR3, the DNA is TGTGCCAGCAGTACCCTGGACGGTTTTTCCTACGAGCAGTACTTC. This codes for CASSTLDGFSYEQYF.

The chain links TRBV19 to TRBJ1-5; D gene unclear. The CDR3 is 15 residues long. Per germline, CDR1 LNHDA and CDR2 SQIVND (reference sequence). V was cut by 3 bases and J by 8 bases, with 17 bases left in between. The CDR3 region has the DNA TGTGCCAGTAGTATTAGAGGCCCCGGATGGGAGCCCCAGCATTTT. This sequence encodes CASSIRGPGWEPQHF.

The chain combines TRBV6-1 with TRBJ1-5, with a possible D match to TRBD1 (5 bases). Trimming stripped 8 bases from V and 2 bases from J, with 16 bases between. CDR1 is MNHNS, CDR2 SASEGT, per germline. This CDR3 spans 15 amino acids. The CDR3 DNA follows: TGTGCCAGCGGCAAAAGGGGCGAACGCAATCAGCCCCAGCATTTT. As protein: CASGKRGERNQPQHF.

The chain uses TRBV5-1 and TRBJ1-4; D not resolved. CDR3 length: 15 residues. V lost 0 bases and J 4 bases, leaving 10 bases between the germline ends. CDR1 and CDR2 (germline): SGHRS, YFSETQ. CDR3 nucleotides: TGCGCCAGCAGCTTGGTTCCGCAAGATAATGAAAAACTGTTTTTT. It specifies CASSLVPQDNEKLFF.

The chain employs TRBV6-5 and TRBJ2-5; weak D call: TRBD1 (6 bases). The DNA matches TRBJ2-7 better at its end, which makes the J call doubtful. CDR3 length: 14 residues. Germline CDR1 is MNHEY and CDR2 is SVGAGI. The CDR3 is CASSYGHRDYEQYF. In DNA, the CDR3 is TGTGCCAGCAGTTACGGTCACAGGGACTACGAGCAGTACTTC.

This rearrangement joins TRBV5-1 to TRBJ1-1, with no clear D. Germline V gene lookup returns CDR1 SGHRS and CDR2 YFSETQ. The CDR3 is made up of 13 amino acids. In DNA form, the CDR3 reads TGCGCGAGCTGGGAGCAGATGAACACTGAAGCTTTCTTT. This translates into CASWEQMNTEAFF.

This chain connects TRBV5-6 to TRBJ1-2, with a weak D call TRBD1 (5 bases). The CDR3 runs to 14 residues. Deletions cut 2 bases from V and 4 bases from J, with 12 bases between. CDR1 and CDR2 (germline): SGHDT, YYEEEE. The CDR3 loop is CASSFPGTTYGYTF. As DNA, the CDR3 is TGTGCCAGCAGCTTTCCGGGGACTACCTATGGCTACACCTTC.

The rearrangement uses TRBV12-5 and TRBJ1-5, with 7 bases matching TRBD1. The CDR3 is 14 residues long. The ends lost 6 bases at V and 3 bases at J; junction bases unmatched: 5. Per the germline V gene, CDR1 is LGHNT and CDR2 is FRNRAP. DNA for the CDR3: TGTGCTAGTGGATCCGGGACAGACAATCAGCCCCAGCATTTT. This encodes CASGSGTDNQPQHF.

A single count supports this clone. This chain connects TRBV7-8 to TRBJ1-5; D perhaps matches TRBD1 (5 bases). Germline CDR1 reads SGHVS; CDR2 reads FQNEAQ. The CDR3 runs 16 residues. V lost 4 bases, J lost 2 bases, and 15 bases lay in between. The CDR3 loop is CASSSLGRGGNQPQHF. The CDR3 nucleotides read TGTGCCAGCAGCTCCCTAGGGAGGGGCGGCAATCAGCCCCAGCATTTT.

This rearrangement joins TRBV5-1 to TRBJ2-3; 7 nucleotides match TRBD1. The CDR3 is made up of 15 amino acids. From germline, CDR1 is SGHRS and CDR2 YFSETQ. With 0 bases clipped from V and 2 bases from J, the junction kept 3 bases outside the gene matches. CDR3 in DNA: TGCGCCAGCAGCTTGGCGACAGGGTACACAGATACGCAGTATTTT. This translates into CASSLATGYTDTQYF.

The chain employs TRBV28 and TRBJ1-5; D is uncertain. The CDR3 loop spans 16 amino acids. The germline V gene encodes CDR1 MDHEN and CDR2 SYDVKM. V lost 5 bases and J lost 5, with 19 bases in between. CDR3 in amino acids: CASSIGGTPRDQPQHF. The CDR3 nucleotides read TGTGCCAGCAGTATAGGCGGCACTCCAAGGGATCAGCCCCAGCATTTT.

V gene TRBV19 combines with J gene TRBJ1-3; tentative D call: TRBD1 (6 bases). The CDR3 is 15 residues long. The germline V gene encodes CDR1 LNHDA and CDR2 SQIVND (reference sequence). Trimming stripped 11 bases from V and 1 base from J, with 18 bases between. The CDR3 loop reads CASKAGGGSGNTIYF. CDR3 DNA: TGTGCCTCCAAGGCGGGGGGCGGGTCTGGAAACACCATATATTTT.

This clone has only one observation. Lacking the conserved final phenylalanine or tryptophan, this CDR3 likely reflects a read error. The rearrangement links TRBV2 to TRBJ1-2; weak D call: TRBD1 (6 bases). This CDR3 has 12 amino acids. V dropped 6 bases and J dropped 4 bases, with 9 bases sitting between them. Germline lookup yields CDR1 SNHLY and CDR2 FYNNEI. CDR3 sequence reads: CASRGASYGYTL. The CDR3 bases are TGTGCCAGCAGGGGGGCGAGCTATGGCTACACCCTC.

The CDR3, as DNA: TGTGCCAGCAGCTTCAGGGTGGGGAGCGGGGGCTACACCTTC. It encodes CASSFRVGSGGYTF. V and J are TRBV11-2 and TRBJ1-2, with D perhaps matching TRBD1 (5 bases). Germline loops: CDR1 SGHAT, CDR2 FQNNGV. The CDR3 is 14 amino acids. Between the trimmed V and J ends, which lost 3 bases and 8 bases, there was a span of 16 bases.